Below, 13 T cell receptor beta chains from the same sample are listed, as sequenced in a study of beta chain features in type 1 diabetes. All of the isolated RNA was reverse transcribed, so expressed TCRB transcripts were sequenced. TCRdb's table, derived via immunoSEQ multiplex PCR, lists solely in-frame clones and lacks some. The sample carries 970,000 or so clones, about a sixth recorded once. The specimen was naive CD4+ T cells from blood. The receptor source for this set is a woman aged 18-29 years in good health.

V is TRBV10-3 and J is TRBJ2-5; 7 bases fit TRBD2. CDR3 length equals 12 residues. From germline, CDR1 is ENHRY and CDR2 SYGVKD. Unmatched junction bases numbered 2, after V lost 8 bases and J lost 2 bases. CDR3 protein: CAIGLEQETQYF. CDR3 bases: TGTGCCATCGGACTAGAACAAGAGACCCAGTACTTC.

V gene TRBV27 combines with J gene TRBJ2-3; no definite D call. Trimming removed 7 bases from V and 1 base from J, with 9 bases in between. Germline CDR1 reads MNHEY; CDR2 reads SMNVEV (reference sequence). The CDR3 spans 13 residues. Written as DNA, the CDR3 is TGTGCCAGCAACGTACGGGGCACAGATACGCAGTATTTT. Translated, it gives CASNVRGTDTQYF.

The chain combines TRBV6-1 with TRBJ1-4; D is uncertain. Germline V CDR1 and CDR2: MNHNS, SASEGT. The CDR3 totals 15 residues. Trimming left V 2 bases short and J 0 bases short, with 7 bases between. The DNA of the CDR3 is TGTGCCAGCAGTGAAACGACGGCAACTAATGAAAAACTGTTTTTT. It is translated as CASSETTATNEKLFF.

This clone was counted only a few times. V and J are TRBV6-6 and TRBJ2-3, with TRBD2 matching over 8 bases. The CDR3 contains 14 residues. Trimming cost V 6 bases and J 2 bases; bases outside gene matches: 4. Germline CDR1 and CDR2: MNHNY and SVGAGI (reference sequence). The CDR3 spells CASRIGRDTDTQYF. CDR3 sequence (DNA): TGTGCCAGCAGAATCGGGAGGGACACAGATACGCAGTATTTT.

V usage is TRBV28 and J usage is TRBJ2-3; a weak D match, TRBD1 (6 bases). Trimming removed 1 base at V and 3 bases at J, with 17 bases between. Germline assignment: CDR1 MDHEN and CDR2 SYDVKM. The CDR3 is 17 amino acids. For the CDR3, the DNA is TGTGCCAGCAGTTTATACAGGGTGGTGAGGAGAACAGATACGCAGTATTTT. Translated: CASSLYRVVRRTDTQYF.

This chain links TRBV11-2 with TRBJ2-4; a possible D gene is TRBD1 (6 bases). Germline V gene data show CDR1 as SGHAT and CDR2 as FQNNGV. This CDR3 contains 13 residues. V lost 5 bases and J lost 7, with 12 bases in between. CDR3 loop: CASSRHGGNIQYF. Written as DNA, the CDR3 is TGTGCCAGCAGCCGCCATGGGGGCAACATTCAGTACTTC.

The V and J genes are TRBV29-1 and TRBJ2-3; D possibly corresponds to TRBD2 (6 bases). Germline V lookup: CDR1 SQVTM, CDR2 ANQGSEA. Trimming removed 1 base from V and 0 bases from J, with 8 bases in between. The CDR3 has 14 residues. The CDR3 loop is CSVEGGASTDTQYF. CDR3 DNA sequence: TGCAGCGTTGAAGGCGGGGCTAGCACAGATACGCAGTATTTT.

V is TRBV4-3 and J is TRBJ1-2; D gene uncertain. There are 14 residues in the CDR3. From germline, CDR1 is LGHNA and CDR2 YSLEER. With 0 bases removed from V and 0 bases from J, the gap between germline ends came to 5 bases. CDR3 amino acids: CASSQDEPNYGYTF. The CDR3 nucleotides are TGCGCCAGCAGCCAAGATGAGCCTAACTATGGCTACACCTTC.

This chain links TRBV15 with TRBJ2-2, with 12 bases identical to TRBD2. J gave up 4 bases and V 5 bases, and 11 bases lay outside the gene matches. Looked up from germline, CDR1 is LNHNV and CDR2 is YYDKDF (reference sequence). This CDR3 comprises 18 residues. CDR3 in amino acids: CATSPDFGLAGSTGELFF. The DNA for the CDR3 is TGTGCCACCAGCCCAGATTTTGGACTAGCGGGGAGCACCGGGGAGCTGTTTTTT.

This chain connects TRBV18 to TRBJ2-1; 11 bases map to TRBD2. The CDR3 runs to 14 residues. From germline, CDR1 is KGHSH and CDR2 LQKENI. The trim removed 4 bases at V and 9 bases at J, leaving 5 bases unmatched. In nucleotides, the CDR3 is TGTGCCAGCTCACGGGGACTAGCGGAGGGTGAGCAGTTCTTC. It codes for CASSRGLAEGEQFF. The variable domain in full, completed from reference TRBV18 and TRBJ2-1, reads NAGVMQNPRHLVRRRGQEARLRCSPMKGHSHVYWYRQLPEEGLKFMVYLQKENIIDESGMPKERFSAEFPKEGPSILRIQQVVRGDSAAYFCASSRGLAEGEQFFGPGTRLTVL.

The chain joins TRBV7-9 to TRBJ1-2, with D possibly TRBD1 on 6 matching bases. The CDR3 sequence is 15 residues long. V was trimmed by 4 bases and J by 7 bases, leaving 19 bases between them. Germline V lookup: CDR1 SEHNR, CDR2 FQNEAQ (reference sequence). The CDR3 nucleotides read TGTGCCAGCAGCTCACAGAACGGAACAGGGCTTGGCTACACCTTC. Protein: CASSSQNGTGLGYTF.

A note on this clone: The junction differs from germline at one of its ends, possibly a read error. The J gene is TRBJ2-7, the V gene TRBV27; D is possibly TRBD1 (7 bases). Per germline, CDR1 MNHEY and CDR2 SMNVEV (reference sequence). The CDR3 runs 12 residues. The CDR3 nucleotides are TGTGCCAGCAGTCAGGTTCGGGCAGGGGGGAACTTC. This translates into CASSQVRAGGNF.

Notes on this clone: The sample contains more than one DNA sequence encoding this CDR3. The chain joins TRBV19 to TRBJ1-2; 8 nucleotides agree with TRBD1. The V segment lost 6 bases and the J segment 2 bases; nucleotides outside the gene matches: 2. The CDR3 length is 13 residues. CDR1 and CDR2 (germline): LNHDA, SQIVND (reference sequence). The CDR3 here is CASSRDRNYGYTF. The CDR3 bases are TGTGCCAGTAGCAGGGACAGGAACTATGGCTACACCTTC.